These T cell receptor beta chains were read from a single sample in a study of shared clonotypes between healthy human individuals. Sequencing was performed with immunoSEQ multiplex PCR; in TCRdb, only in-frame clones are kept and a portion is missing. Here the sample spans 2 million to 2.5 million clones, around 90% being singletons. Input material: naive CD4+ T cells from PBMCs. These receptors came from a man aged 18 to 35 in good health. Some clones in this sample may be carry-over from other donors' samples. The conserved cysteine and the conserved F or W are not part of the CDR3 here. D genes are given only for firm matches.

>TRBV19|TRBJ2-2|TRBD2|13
ASTRLAGGTGELF
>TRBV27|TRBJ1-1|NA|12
ASSLAGMYTEAF
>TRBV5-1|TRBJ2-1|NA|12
ASSREPLVGEQF
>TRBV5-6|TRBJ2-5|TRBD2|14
ASSLSPSGVLETQY
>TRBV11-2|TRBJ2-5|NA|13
ASSAQQGTAGTQY
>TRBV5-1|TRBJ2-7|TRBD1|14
ASSLPPGQGIYEQY
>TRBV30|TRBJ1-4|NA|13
AWSPRTRLGEKLF
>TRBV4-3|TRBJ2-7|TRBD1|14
ASSQDDRGYSYEQY
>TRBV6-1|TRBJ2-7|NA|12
ASSDYRDTYEQY
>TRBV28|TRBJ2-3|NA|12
ASRGGPSTDTQY